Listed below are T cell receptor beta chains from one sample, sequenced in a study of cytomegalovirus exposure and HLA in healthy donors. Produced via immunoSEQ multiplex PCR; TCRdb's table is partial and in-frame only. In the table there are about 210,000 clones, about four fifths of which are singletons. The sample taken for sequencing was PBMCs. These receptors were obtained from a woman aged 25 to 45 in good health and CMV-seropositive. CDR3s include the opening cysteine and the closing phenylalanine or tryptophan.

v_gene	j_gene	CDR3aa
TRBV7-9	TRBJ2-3	CASSHPVRTSGGNTDTQYF
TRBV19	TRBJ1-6	CASSPRGNSPLHF
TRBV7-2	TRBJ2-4	CASSLVAGKNIQYF
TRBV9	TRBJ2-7	CASSVGGTGSPYEQYF
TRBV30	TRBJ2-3	CAWSSGQVTDTQYF
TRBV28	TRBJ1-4	CASSDRVYEKLFF
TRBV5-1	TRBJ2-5	CASRAQETQYF
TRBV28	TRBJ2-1	CASSSRGRGRREQFF
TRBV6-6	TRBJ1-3	CASSPGEAIRNTIYF
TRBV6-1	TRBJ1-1	CASRVPGHKNTEAFF
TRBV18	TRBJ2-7	CASRGGFEQYF
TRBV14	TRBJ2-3	CASRLAGTDTQYF
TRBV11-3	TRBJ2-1	CASSLGRGTTRNEQFF
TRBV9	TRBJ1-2	CASSVAGDIGDGYTF
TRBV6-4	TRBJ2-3	CASSPGLVSTDTQYF
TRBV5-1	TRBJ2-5	CASSLAGGTNGETQYF
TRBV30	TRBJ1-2	CAWSPGVLNYGYTF
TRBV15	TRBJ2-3	CATSRGSGGAIDTQYF
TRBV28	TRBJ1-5	CASTQPGQGSNQPQHF
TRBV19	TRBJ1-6	CASSTIGSNNSPLHF
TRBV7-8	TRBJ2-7	CASSNDRVERVVSSYEQYF
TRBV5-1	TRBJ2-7	CASSLGASGRGYEQYF
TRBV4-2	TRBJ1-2	CASSQGLRGESNYGYTF
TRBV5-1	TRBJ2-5	CASSLLLAAGGHETQYF
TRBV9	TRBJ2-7	CASSVAPGQNYEQYF
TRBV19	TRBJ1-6	CASSSHRDSLWDSPLHF
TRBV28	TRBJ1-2	CASSLQGSNYGYTF
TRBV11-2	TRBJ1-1	CASSFNRGQGEAFF
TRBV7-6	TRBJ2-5	CASSSDREETQYF
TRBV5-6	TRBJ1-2	CASRLYSTGGYPNYGYTF
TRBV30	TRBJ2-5	CAWSVLFQEETQYF
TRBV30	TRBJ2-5	CAWSAGQGAETQYF
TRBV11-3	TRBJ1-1	CASSRTGLVTEAFF
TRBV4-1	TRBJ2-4	CASSHGLAGGQAKNIQYF
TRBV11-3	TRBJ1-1	CASSHLTGGLAEAFF
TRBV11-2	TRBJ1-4	CASSLTATTNEKLFF
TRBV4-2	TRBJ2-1	CASSQEGTGGNEQFF
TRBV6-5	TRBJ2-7	CASRSPGQASGEQYF
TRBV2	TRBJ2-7	CASRDRDRYEQYF
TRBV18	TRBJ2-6	CASSLLSPSGANVLTF
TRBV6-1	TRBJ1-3	CASTPLLSSGNTIYF
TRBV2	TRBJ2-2	CASSGSGRTTGELFF
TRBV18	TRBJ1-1	CASSPRQGSMNTEAFF
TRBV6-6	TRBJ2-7	CASRGQGDTYEQYF
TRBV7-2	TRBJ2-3	CASSLEGTSGTDTQYF
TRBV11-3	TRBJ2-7	CASSLVLAGFGFYEQYF
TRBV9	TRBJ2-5	CASSESLGRQETQYF
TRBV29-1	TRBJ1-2	CSVSLPGQRTYTF
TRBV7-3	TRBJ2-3	CASSQQPGLADTQYF
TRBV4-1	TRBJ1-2	CASSQVTGVEYGYTF
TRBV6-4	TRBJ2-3	CASSDSSRPTDTQYF
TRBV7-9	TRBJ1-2	CASSLAGGQGNYGYTF